This entry features one T cell receptor beta chain sequence. This record belongs to a study of control samples from healthy donors and cancer patients. The germline CDR1 and CDR2 sequences are KGHDR and SFDVKD. V shed 3 bases, J shed 7 bases, and the junction held 5 bases outside the gene matches. The CDR3 is 15 amino acids. Assay used: immunoSEQ multiplex PCR; TCRdb lists only in-frame clones, some missing. The sample lists roughly 41,000 clones, about 94% occurring once. The clonotype comes from a man aged 60 to 69 in good health. The chain couples TRBV24-1 to TRBJ1-5; 10 nucleotides align to TRBD1. Sequencing was done on a sample of blood. CDR3: CATSDPGTGDQPQHF. Written as DNA, the CDR3 is TGTGCCACCAGTGATCCCGGGACAGGGGACCAGCCCCAGCATTTT.